This T cell receptor (beta chain) derives from a study of CD8+ T cells in alopecia areata. As for treatment: oral pan-JAK inhibitor, 5-10 mg twice daily. This CDR3 region has 13 residues. The ends were cut back, 8 bases at V and 4 bases at J, with 14 bases in the middle. Germline V CDR1 and CDR2: SNHLY, FYNNEI. As the sequencing template, cDNA was produced by extracting RNA and reverse transcribing it. Only in-frame clones appear in the TCRdb table, and some are missing; sequencing was by immunoSEQ multiplex PCR. The sample consists of 100,000 to 140,000 clones, 65% to 85% of them appearing once. This sequence originates from a human donor with alopecia areata. The material was CD8+ T cells sorted from blood, obtained at week 24, from a patient treated with tofacitinib. The genes are TRBV2 and TRBJ1-1; D is undetermined. The DNA for the CDR3 is TGTGCCAGCTCAAATTTGGTGGGCACTGAAGCTTTCTTT. It encodes CASSNLVGTEAFF.